This entry lists 24 T cell receptor beta chains sequenced from one sample in a study of cytomegalovirus exposure and HLA in healthy donors. Primers for the PCR totalled 60 Vbeta and 13 Jbeta. Assay used: immunoSEQ multiplex PCR; TCRdb lists only in-frame clones, some missing. The sample has roughly 170,000 clones; 70% to 85% are singletons. The source material was PBMCs. These receptors all stem from a man younger than 35 in good health and CMV-seronegative.

The chain couples TRBV5-1 to TRBJ1-4, with no clear D. The germline gives CDR1 SGHRS, CDR2 YFSETQ. The CDR3 is 14 residues long. Trimming stripped 0 bases from V and 6 bases from J, with 9 bases between. CDR3 in DNA: TGCGCCAGCAGCTTGGAGGGAGGATATGAAAAACTGTTTTTT. Protein sequence: CASSLEGGYEKLFF. The full variable domain, completed using reference TRBV5-1 and TRBJ1-4, is KAGVTQTPRYLIKTRGQQVTLSCSPISGHRSVSWYQQTPGQGLQFLFEYFSETQRNKGNFPGRFSGRQFSNSRSEMNVSTLELGDSALYLCASSLEGGYEKLFFGSGTQLSVL.

This CDR3 reads CASRPDRALKYGYTF. The CDR3 DNA is TGTGCCAGCAGACCGGACAGAGCACTGAAGTATGGCTACACCTTC. The chain links TRBV7-9 to TRBJ1-2; a weak D match, TRBD1 (6 bases). Germline loops: CDR1 SEHNR, CDR2 FQNEAQ (reference sequence). Trimming shortened V by 6 bases and J by 5 bases, and 19 bases separated the two germline ends. CDR3 length: 15 amino acids. Full variable domain (outside the CDR3, taken from reference TRBV7-9 and TRBJ1-2): DTGVSQNPRHKITKRGQNVTFRCDPISEHNRLYWYRQTLGQGPEFLTYFQNEAQLEKSRLLSDRFSAERPKGSFSTLEIQRTEQGDSAMYLCASRPDRALKYGYTFGSGTRLTVV.

V is TRBV6-5 and J is TRBJ1-4; the D gene is possibly TRBD1 (5 bases). V was cut by 4 bases and J by 8 bases, with 14 bases left in between. Germline V gene data show CDR1 as MNHEY and CDR2 as SVGAGI. CDR3 size: 14 residues. Written as DNA, the CDR3 is TGTGCCAGCAGTTTCGCGGGGCAGGGAGAAAAACTGTTTTTT. Protein product: CASSFAGQGEKLFF.

This rearrangement joins TRBV5-1 to TRBJ2-1; TRBD2 matches at 10 bases. Germline trimming cut 2 bases from V and 6 bases from J; bases unmatched to any gene: 5. Germline V gene data show CDR1 as SGHRS and CDR2 as YFSETQ. The CDR3 runs to 15 residues. CDR3 nucleotide sequence: TGCGCCAGCAGCTTTTTCCTAGCGGGAGCCAATGAGCAGTTCTTC. Protein sequence: CASSFFLAGANEQFF.

This chain joins TRBV4-1 and TRBJ2-1; 7 nucleotides align to TRBD2. The trim removed 0 bases at V and 6 bases at J, leaving 8 bases unmatched. CDR3 length: 16 residues. Germline CDR1 MGHRA, CDR2 YSYEKL. CDR3: CASSQEGGLAFNEQFF. The CDR3 DNA follows: TGCGCCAGCAGCCAAGAGGGAGGGCTAGCGTTCAATGAGCAGTTCTTC.

V usage is TRBV30 and J usage is TRBJ2-7; 7 positions agree with TRBD2. The CDR3 contains 16 residues. CDR1 and CDR2 (germline): GTSNPN, SVGIG (reference sequence). Losses at the gene ends were 4 bases for V and 5 bases for J; bases not matched to a gene: 17. The CDR3 here is CAWTPKPGGSQHEQYF. The CDR3, as DNA: TGTGCCTGGACCCCGAAACCGGGCGGGAGCCAACACGAGCAGTACTTC.

The chain combines TRBV6-5 with TRBJ1-2; D ambiguous. V lost 4 bases, J lost 8 bases, and 11 bases lay in between. CDR1 and CDR2 from the germline V gene are MNHEY and SVGAGI. CDR3 length: 12 residues. The CDR3 DNA is TGTGCCAGCAGTTTCGCGGGAATGGGCTACACCTTC. Protein product: CASSFAGMGYTF.

This clone was seen once. The chain uses TRBV7-6 and TRBJ1-3; D unresolved. The CDR3 contains 15 residues. V was trimmed by 3 bases and J by 0 bases, leaving 9 bases between them. The germline CDR1 and CDR2 sequences are SGHVS and FNYEAQ. CDR3 bases: TGTGCCAGCAGCTTCATGAGCGGCTCTGGAAACACCATATATTTT. This gives the protein CASSFMSGSGNTIYF.

For the CDR3, the DNA is TGCAGCGTTGTGCGAACTATGGGTGAAAAACTGTTTTTT. Translation gives CSVVRTMGEKLFF. This chain connects TRBV29-1 to TRBJ1-4; D unresolved. In germline, CDR1 is SQVTM, CDR2 ANQGSEA. The CDR3 has 13 amino acids. Trimming cost V 4 bases and J 7 bases, with 13 bases left between them.

The rearrangement joins TRBV18 to TRBJ1-4; the D is unclear. The CDR3 loop spans 14 amino acids. V dropped 3 bases and J dropped 8 bases, with 13 bases sitting between them. From germline, CDR1 is KGHSH and CDR2 LQKENI. Here the CDR3 reads CASSPGRGSEKLFF. The CDR3 DNA reads TGTGCCAGCTCACCCGGCCGCGGGAGCGAAAAACTGTTTTTT.

The chain links TRBV2 to TRBJ2-6; 10 bases align to TRBD2. The CDR3 is 15 amino acids. Trimming cost V 9 bases and J 0 bases; bases outside gene matches: 2. Germline V lookup: CDR1 SNHLY, CDR2 FYNNEI. This CDR3 reads CASSGGTSGANVLTF. The CDR3 coding sequence is TGTGCCAGTAGCGGGGGGACCTCTGGGGCCAACGTCCTGACTTTC. The variable domain in full, with the rest retrieved from reference TRBV2 and TRBJ2-6, is EPEVTQTPSHQVTQMGQEVILRCVPISNHLYFYWYRQILGQKVEFLVSFYNNEISEKSEIFDDQFSVERPDGSNFTLKIRSTKLEDSAMYFCASSGGTSGANVLTFGAGSRLTVL.

The genes are TRBV7-4 and TRBJ2-1, with 14 nucleotides matching TRBD2. The V segment lost 5 bases and the J segment 8 bases; nucleotides outside the gene matches: 8. The CDR3 runs to 16 residues. CDR1 SGHVT and CDR2 SQSDAQ come from the germline V gene. The CDR3 DNA sequence: TGTGCCAGCAGCGAGCGAGGGACTAGCGGGAGCTATGAGCAGTTCTTC. This codes for CASSERGTSGSYEQFF. The full variable domain, in which reference TRBV7-4 and TRBJ2-1 provide the parts outside the CDR3, is GAGVSQSPRYKVAKRGRDVALRCDSISGHVTLYWYRQTLGQGSEVLTYSQSDAQRDKSGRPSGRFSAERPERSVSTLKIQRTEQGDSAVYLCASSERGTSGSYEQFFGPGTRLTVL.

This chain uses TRBV7-9 with TRBJ1-5; TRBD1 matches 7 bases. Germline V gives CDR1 SEHNR, CDR2 FQNEAQ (reference sequence). This CDR3 has 15 amino acids. V dropped 5 bases and J dropped 2; count of bases not matched to a gene: 6. The CDR3 DNA reads TGTGCCAGCAGCAAAGGAACAGGGGGCAATCAGCCCCAGCATTTT. It encodes CASSKGTGGNQPQHF. Filled out from reference TRBV7-9 and TRBJ1-5, the complete variable domain reads DTGVSQNPRHKITKRGQNVTFRCDPISEHNRLYWYRQTLGQGPEFLTYFQNEAQLEKSRLLSDRFSAERPKGSFSTLEIQRTEQGDSAMYLCASSKGTGGNQPQHFGDGTRLSIL.

This chain links TRBV2 with TRBJ2-5; 9 bases fit TRBD2. The J call may be faulty, since TRBJ2-7 better matches the DNA end. This CDR3 spans 16 amino acids. Germline assignment: CDR1 SNHLY and CDR2 FYNNEI. The CDR3 is CASSGGGGREGNEQYF. Written as DNA, the CDR3 is TGTGCCAGCAGTGGGGGAGGCGGGAGGGAGGGGAACGAGCAGTACTTC.

The CDR3 loop reads CASSQDGKGAFANTGELFF. In nucleotides, the CDR3 is TGCGCCAGCAGCCAAGATGGAAAGGGGGCTTTCGCGAACACCGGGGAGCTGTTTTTT. V gene TRBV4-1 combines with J gene TRBJ2-2, with TRBD1 identical over 7 bases. The V and J ends lost 0 bases and 0 bases, in that order; junction bases with no gene match: 10. The germline gives CDR1 MGHRA, CDR2 YSYEKL. CDR3 length: 19 amino acids.

The rearrangement uses TRBV2 and TRBJ1-5; possibly TRBD1 for D (5 bases). V lost 7 bases to trimming and J lost 2 bases, with 15 bases between them. Germline CDR1 reads SNHLY; CDR2 reads FYNNEI. The CDR3 totals 15 residues. CDR3 sequence reads: CASTIQAGGNQPQHF. DNA of the CDR3: TGTGCCAGCACTATCCAGGCGGGGGGCAATCAGCCCCAGCATTTT.

CDR3 nucleotides: TGTGCCAGCAGCTCCGGACTAGCGGGGTACAATGAGCAGTTCTTC. It specifies CASSSGLAGYNEQFF. This sequence joins TRBV11-2 and TRBJ2-1; the match to TRBD2 covers 12 bases. Germline CDR1 reads SGHAT; CDR2 reads FQNNGV. The CDR3 is 15 residues long. V shed 4 bases, J shed 4 bases, and the junction held 2 bases outside the gene matches.

The chain joins TRBV6-1 to TRBJ2-5, with 7 bases aligning to TRBD2. J lost 5 bases, V lost 4 bases, and 13 bases had no gene match. This CDR3 region has 16 residues. Germline loops: CDR1 MNHNS, CDR2 SASEGT. The DNA of the CDR3 is TGTGCCAGCAGTGGCCTGGGGCCCGGGGGGACGGAGACCCAGTACTTC. It translates to CASSGLGPGGTETQYF.

As DNA, the CDR3 is TGTGCCAGCAGTTTGAACGACTTGGGAAAACTGTTTTTT. It translates to CASSLNDLGKLFF. This sequence joins TRBV6-1 and TRBJ1-4; the D is unclear. The CDR3 runs 13 residues. In germline, CDR1 is MNHNS, CDR2 SASEGT. The V and J ends lost 5 bases and 10 bases respectively, with 14 bases between them.

About this clone: The sample has other DNA sequences that encode this CDR3 too. The J gene is TRBJ1-2, the V gene TRBV6-1; 9 nucleotides agree with TRBD1. V gave up 8 bases and J gave up 2 bases; unmatched junction bases: 0. The germline CDR1 and CDR2 sequences are MNHNS and SASEGT. This CDR3 spans 12 amino acids. CDR3 sequence: CASGQGNYGYTF. The CDR3 DNA is TGTGCCAGCGGACAGGGGAACTATGGCTACACCTTC.

The V and J genes are TRBV7-9 and TRBJ1-3, with a tentative D call TRBD1 (5 bases). Germline loops: CDR1 SEHNR, CDR2 FQNEAQ (reference sequence). The CDR3 is made up of 15 amino acids. V lost 5 bases to trimming and J lost 1 base, with 12 bases between them. The CDR3 coding sequence is TGTGCCAGCAGCCCCTCGGGGGGGTCTGGAAACACCATATATTTT. It specifies CASSPSGGSGNTIYF.

This chain connects TRBV7-8 to TRBJ1-6; TRBD1 matches 8 bases. This CDR3 is built from 17 residues. J was trimmed by 9 bases and V by 0 bases; bases with no gene match: 10. From germline, CDR1 is SGHVS and CDR2 FQNEAQ. CDR3 amino acids: CASSLATETGVFSPLHF. For the CDR3, the DNA is TGTGCCAGCAGCTTAGCGACCGAGACAGGGGTATTTTCACCCCTCCACTTT.

The CDR3 region has the DNA TGTGCCAGCAGCCATGACAGTCATCAGCCCCAGCATTTT. It translates to CASSHDSHQPQHF. The gene calls are TRBV14 and TRBJ1-5; perhaps TRBD1 as D (5 bases). The CDR3 totals 13 residues. With 3 bases removed from V and 5 bases from J, the gap between germline ends came to 8 bases. Germline V CDR1 and CDR2: SGHDN, FVKESK.

V gene TRBV18 combines with J gene TRBJ1-1, with unresolved D. This CDR3 spans 16 amino acids. Germline CDR1 and CDR2: KGHSH and LQKENI. The V end lost 3 bases, the J end lost 6 bases, and 20 bases lay between the germline ends. The CDR3 is CASSPLPGGRAPEAFF. CDR3 nucleotide sequence: TGTGCCAGCTCACCCCTTCCCGGAGGAAGGGCCCCTGAAGCTTTCTTT.